Included here is one TCR beta chain sequence, with context. Germline V lookup: CDR1 KGHSH, CDR2 LQKENI. CDR3 size: 13 residues. V was trimmed by 2 bases and J by 4 bases, leaving 9 bases between them. The data belong to a study of OX40 agonist ivuxolimab in advanced cancers. Study background: Three partial responders included one hepatocellular carcinoma patient and two cutaneous melanoma patients.

Patients were excluded for autoimmune disease history or systemic immunosuppression. Assay used: immunoSEQ multiplex PCR; TCRdb lists only in-frame clones, some missing. The top ten hold approximately 20% of the sample, which has roughly 28,000 clones, around 83% seen once. The receptor's source is an adult with an advanced solid tumor such as melanoma, head and neck, liver or kidney cancer. The sample in question was CD4+ or CD8+ T cells sorted from blood, obtained in a trial of the OX40 agonist ivuxolimab. The J gene is TRBJ2-7, the V gene TRBV18; D is possibly TRBD1 (5 bases). For the CDR3, the DNA is TGTGCCAGCTCACCAGGGGCTGTATACGAGCAGTACTTC. Translated, it gives CASSPGAVYEQYF. The full variable domain, its missing parts supplied by reference TRBV18 and TRBJ2-7, is NAGVMQNPRHLVRRRGQEARLRCSPMKGHSHVYWYRQLPEEGLKFMVYLQKENIIDESGMPKERFSAEFPKEGPSILRIQQVVRGDSAAYFCASSPGAVYEQYFGPGTRLTVT.